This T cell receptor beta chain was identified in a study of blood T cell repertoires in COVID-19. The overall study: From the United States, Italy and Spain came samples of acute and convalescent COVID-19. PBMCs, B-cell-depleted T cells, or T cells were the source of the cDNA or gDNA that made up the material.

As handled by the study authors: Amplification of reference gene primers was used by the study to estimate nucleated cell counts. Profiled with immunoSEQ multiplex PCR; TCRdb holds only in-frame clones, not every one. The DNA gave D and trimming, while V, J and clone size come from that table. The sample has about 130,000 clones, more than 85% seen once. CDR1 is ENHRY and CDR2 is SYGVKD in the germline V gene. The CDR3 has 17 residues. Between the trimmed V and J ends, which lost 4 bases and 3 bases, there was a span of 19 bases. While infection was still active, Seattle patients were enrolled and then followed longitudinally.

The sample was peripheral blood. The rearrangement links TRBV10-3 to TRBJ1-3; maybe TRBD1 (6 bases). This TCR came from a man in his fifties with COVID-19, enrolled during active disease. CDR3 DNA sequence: TGTGCCATCAGTGGGTCTCCAACAGGGCTTAGTGGAAACACCATATATTTT. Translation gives CAISGSPTGLSGNTIYF.